Listed here are 8 T cell receptor beta chains from one sample, sequenced in a study of CD4 T cells in relation to SARS-CoV-2 and coronaviruses. Their cognate antigens are unknown. The unexposed donors gave CD4+ T cells in about 2010-2018, prior to COVID-19. Isolation of CD4+ T cells took place after about eleven days in culture. Profiling relied on immunoSEQ multiplex PCR, and the TCRdb table lists in-frame clones only, not all of them. The sample comprises roughly 20,000 clones, about three fifths of which are singletons, and more than 9.5% rests with the top ten. Input material: CD4+ T cells from PBMCs, cultured in vitro. These receptors were taken from a human donor in good health.

The chain employs TRBV10-1 and TRBJ2-7; D gene ambiguous. From germline, CDR1 is WNHNN and CDR2 SYGVQD (reference sequence). Trimming took 0 bases from V and 2 from J, leaving 11 bases between them. This CDR3 is 15 amino acids long. DNA for the CDR3: TGCGCCAGCAGTGAGTCGTCTGGTGAAACCTACGAGCAGTACTTC. Translating gives CASSESSGETYEQYF.

CDR3 DNA: TGTGCCAGCAGCTCCCGGGGGGGGCCGGAGACCCAGTACTTC. Its protein product is CASSSRGGPETQYF. The chain carries TRBV5-4 and TRBJ2-5; 8 nucleotides align to TRBD2. Germline CDR1 reads SGHNT; CDR2 reads YYREEE (reference sequence). The CDR3 length is 14 residues. Trimming cost V 3 bases and J 5 bases; bases outside gene matches: 6.

The chain couples TRBV9 to TRBJ2-2; 9 bases align to TRBD1. This CDR3 contains 15 residues. Germline loops: CDR1 SGDLS, CDR2 YYNGEE. Germline trimming cut 2 bases from V and 4 bases from J; bases unmatched to any gene: 3. The CDR3 nucleotides read TGTGCCAGCAGCGTCGGGACAGGGTTCACCGGGGAGCTGTTTTTT. Its protein is CASSVGTGFTGELFF.

This clone turned up a few times. The chain joins TRBV7-2 to TRBJ2-1; 11 bases fit TRBD1. The V and J ends lost 0 bases and 5 bases, in that order; junction bases with no gene match: 6. Germline assignment: CDR1 SGHTA and CDR2 FQGNSA. The CDR3 extends over 17 amino acids. In DNA form, the CDR3 reads TGTGCCAGCAGCTTAGCAGCGGGACAGGGGGTGCACAATGAGCAGTTCTTC. As protein: CASSLAAGQGVHNEQFF.

Only one count was recorded for this clone. V gene TRBV28 combines with J gene TRBJ1-2; tentatively, D is TRBD1 (6 bases). Trimming removed 6 bases at V and 0 bases at J, with 11 bases between. The CDR3 length is 14 residues. Per the germline V gene, CDR1 is MDHEN and CDR2 is SYDVKM. The CDR3 bases are TGTGCCAGCAGACCGGGACACTCTAACTATGGCTACACCTTC. Its translation is CASRPGHSNYGYTF.

The rearrangement uses TRBV6-5 and TRBJ2-1; 8 bases fit TRBD2. The germline CDR1 and CDR2 sequences are MNHEY and SVGAGI. The CDR3 is 16 amino acids. With V trimmed by 0 bases and J by 5 bases, 6 bases remained unmatched. The DNA of the CDR3 is TGTGCCAGCAGTTACTCGACAGGACTAGCCCACAATGAGCAGTTCTTC. This translates into CASSYSTGLAHNEQFF.

V usage is TRBV11-1 and J usage is TRBJ2-7, with 13 nucleotides matching TRBD2. The CDR3 runs to 15 residues. J was trimmed by 2 bases and V by 5 bases; bases with no gene match: 3. Germline CDR1 is SGHAT and CDR2 is FQDESV (reference sequence). The CDR3 DNA sequence: TGTGCCAGCAGCCAACTAGCGGGAGGGCCCTACGAGCAGTACTTC. This translates into CASSQLAGGPYEQYF.

The chain couples TRBV27 to TRBJ1-2; 9 bases line up with TRBD1. This CDR3 region has 15 residues. Trimming at V came to 6 bases and at J to 3 bases, leaving 8 bases not matched to a gene. Germline V gene data show CDR1 as MNHEY and CDR2 as SMNVEV (reference sequence). The CDR3 DNA reads as TGTGCCAGCAGCACCTCCGACAGGGGGGACTATGGCTACACCTTC. Translating it yields CASSTSDRGDYGYTF.